One sample yielded the 10 T cell receptor beta chains listed below, sequenced in a study of T cell repertoires in cytomegalovirus infection (dated by TCRdb to between 2018 and 2021). No cognate antigen is known for these TCRs. Instrument on record: Illumina HiSeq 1500. The public reads were run again by TCRdb, first through fastp at Q25 and then through MiXCR, and only productive beta chains were kept. Every entry covers one CDR3 protein and lists the most common genes and DNA from its rows. In all, the sample holds about 830,000 distinct CDR3 sequences, and around a third of those were seen once. The top ten hold approximately 13% of the sample. The label giving this sample's treatment or condition can be read as: in vitro stimulation with specific CMV peptide epitopes to enrich CMV-specific T cells. The sequencing used cultured CD8+ T cells from PBMCs, collected from culture after CMV antigen stimulation. These receptors were obtained from a human donor in good health (CMV status not recorded). Some clones in this sample may be carry-over from other donors' samples.

J is TRBJ2-7 and V is TRBV15; the D gene is possibly TRBD2 (5 bases). Looked up from germline, CDR1 is LNHNV and CDR2 is YYDKDF (reference sequence). Trimming shortened V by 0 bases and J by 6 bases, and 12 bases separated the two germline ends. This CDR3 comprises 14 residues. CDR3 nucleotide sequence: TGTGCCACCAGCAGAGATCAACAGAGCGGCGAGCAGTACTTC. Its protein is CATSRDQQSGEQYF.

This clonotype turned up a few times. V gene TRBV7-9 combines with J gene TRBJ2-7, with a tentative D call TRBD1 (6 bases). Germline V gives CDR1 SEHNR, CDR2 FQNEAQ (reference sequence). V gave up 5 bases and J gave up 3 bases, with 8 bases separating them. This CDR3 has 12 amino acids. The CDR3 reads CASSKQGYEQYF. The CDR3 DNA reads as TGTGCCAGCAGCAAACAGGGCTACGAGCAGTACTTC.

This chain connects TRBV27 to TRBJ2-7; 7 nucleotides agree with TRBD1. V trimming: 6 bases; J trimming: 0 bases; junction bases outside the gene matches: 8. Germline CDR1 and CDR2: MNHEY and SMNVEV (reference sequence). The length of the CDR3 is 15 residues. The CDR3 loop reads CASSTLGTASYEQYF. In DNA form, the CDR3 reads TGTGCCAGCAGCACTCTCGGGACAGCCTCCTACGAGCAGTACTTC.

The chain combines TRBV6-1 with TRBJ2-1; 9 nucleotides match TRBD1. J was trimmed by 4 bases and V by 7 bases; bases with no gene match: 14. The CDR3 consists of 17 residues. Germline values: CDR1 MNHNS, CDR2 SASEGT. The CDR3 DNA follows: TGTGCCAGCACCGGGACAGGGACGCGAAAAGAATACAATGAGCAGTTCTTC. It is translated as CASTGTGTRKEYNEQFF.

This clonotype came up once. Being one base from a much bigger clone, this may be a read error. The chain is built from TRBV12-3 or TRBV12-4 and TRBJ1-1, with unresolved D. CDR3 length: 14 residues. The CDR3 nucleotides are TGTGTCAGCAGTTTGAGCAGAATGAACACTGAAGCTTTCTTT. Protein sequence: CVSSLSRMNTEAFF.

This sequence joins TRBV4-1 and TRBJ2-1; tentative D call: TRBD1 (6 bases). Germline assignment: CDR1 MGHRA and CDR2 YSYEKL. V was shortened by 3 bases and J by 5 bases, with 11 bases between the two germline ends. CDR3 length equals 14 residues. In nucleotides, the CDR3 is TGCGCCAGCAGCCACGGACGGACAGACAATGAGCAGTTCTTC. This sequence encodes CASSHGRTDNEQFF.

This clonotype was counted only a few times. V and J are TRBV7-9 and TRBJ2-1; D is possibly TRBD1 (5 bases). Germline CDR1 and CDR2: SEHNR and FQNEAQ (reference sequence). Trimming left V 4 bases short and J 4 bases short, with 32 bases between. CDR3 length: 21 amino acids. This chain's CDR3 is CASSSSKEQVRGGPRYNEQFF. DNA for the CDR3: TGTGCCAGCAGCTCCTCCAAGGAACAGGTACGAGGCGGACCACGATACAATGAGCAGTTCTTC.

This clonotype was counted ten times or more. The chain recombines TRBV19 with TRBJ2-1; the D gene could be TRBD1 or TRBD2 (5 bases each). V dropped 5 bases and J dropped 6 bases, with 11 bases sitting between them. CDR1 LNHDA and CDR2 SQIVND come from the germline V gene (reference sequence). The CDR3 consists of 13 residues. CDR3 nucleotides: TGTGCCAGTAGTCGGGACGGCTTCAATGAGCAGTTCTTC. Its protein is CASSRDGFNEQFF.

The V and J genes are TRBV6-5 and TRBJ1-3; D unresolved. The CDR3 covers 16 residues. The V and J ends lost 6 bases and 0 bases respectively, with 15 bases between them. Germline loops: CDR1 MNHEY, CDR2 SVGAGI. CDR3 nucleotides: TGTGCCAGCAGCCTCAATACAGTCAGCTCTGGAAACACCATATATTTT. Its protein is CASSLNTVSSGNTIYF.

The chain joins TRBV28 to TRBJ2-7; D not resolved. Trimming left V 3 bases short and J 1 base short, with 16 bases between. The CDR3 consists of 16 residues. Germline CDR1 reads MDHEN; CDR2 reads SYDVKM. CDR3: CASSLDGYSDSYEQYF. CDR3 sequence (DNA): TGTGCCAGCAGTTTGGACGGGTACTCCGATTCCTACGAGCAGTACTTC. The full variable domain, completed using reference TRBV28 and TRBJ2-7, is DVKVTQSSRYLVKRTGEKVFLECVQDMDHENMFWYRQDPGLGLRLIYFSYDVKMKEKGDIPEGYSVSREKKERFSLILESASTNQTSMYLCASSLDGYSDSYEQYFGPGTRLTVT.